Listed below are T cell receptor beta chains from one sample, sequenced in a study of molecular identifiers for immune sequencing clone quantification. Via MiXCR, TCRdb re-called the PCR reads, giving one row per CDR3 protein. The table includes 100,000 or so distinct CDR3 sequences, 30% to 45% detected once. Input material: naive CD8+ T cells from blood, with Jurkat cell RNA spiked in. The receptors here all came from a human donor in good health. Some libraries in this study had Jurkat cell RNA spiked in. Each CDR3 is given with its conserved first and last residue. D genes are given only for firm matches. Clone size, where shown, is once, few, many, or a class for clones that have expanded.

>NA|TRBV28|TRBJ2-2|NA
TGTGCCAGCAACCCCTACAACACCGGGGAGCCGTTTTTT
CASNPYNTGEPFF
>NA|TRBV4-2|TRBJ1-5|TRBD1
TGTGCCAGCAGCCAAGGTCGGACAGGGGGCAATCAGCCCCAGCATTTT
CASSQGRTGGNQPQHF
>NA|TRBV9|TRBJ2-2|NA
TGTGCCAGCAGCGTAGGGAGGGGCACCGGGGAGCTGTTTTTT
CASSVGRGTGELFF
>few|TRBV20-1|TRBJ2-3|TRBD2
TGCAGTGCTAGGACTAGCGGGAGATTCGCAGATACGCAGTATTTT
CSARTSGRFADTQYF
>NA|TRBV29-1|TRBJ1-1|NA
TGCAGCGTTTCTCAGGGGAACACTGAAGCTTTCTTT
CSVSQGNTEAFF
>many|TRBV19|TRBJ1-1|NA
TGTGCCAGTAGTTGGGGGAACACTGAAGCTTTCTTT
CASSWGNTEAFF
>NA|TRBV20-1|TRBJ2-3|NA
TGCAGTGCGGGGGTCATAACTACAGATACGCAGTATTTT
CSAGVITTDTQYF
>NA|TRBV28|TRBJ2-5|TRBD2
TGTGCCAGCAGTCCGGGACTAGATCAAGAGACCCAGTACTTC
CASSPGLDQETQYF
>few|TRBV6-5|TRBJ2-1|TRBD2
TGTGCCACCGGGACTAGCAGCTACAATGAGCAGTTCTTC
CATGTSSYNEQFF
>NA|TRBV13|TRBJ1-2|NA
TGTGCCAGCAGCCCCGGGGGCGGACAGACCCTCTTC
CASSPGGGQTLF
>NA|TRBV18|TRBJ2-7|NA
TGTGCCAGCTCACCACCCACCTACGAGCAGTACTTC
CASSPPTYEQYF
>NA|TRBV4-3|TRBJ2-3|TRBD1
TGCGCCAGCAGCCATTATGGACAGGATGCAGATACGCAGTATTTT
CASSHYGQDADTQYF
>many|TRBV27|TRBJ1-1|NA
TGTGCCAGCAGTTTAGGAAGGGAGGCTTTCTTT
CASSLGREAFF
>few|TRBV12-3/TRBV12-4|TRBJ2-7|NA
TGTGCCAGCAGTTTACAGGGTCCCATGGACGAGCAGTACTTC
CASSLQGPMDEQYF
>many|TRBV6-5|TRBJ2-7|NA
TGTGCCAGCCATCCCACCGCCAACTTGTGGGAGCAGTACTTC
CASHPTANLWEQYF
>NA|TRBV7-9|TRBJ2-3|NA
TGTGCCGGCAGCTTATTACTATCCGGGGGCACAGATACGCAGTATTTT
CAGSLLLSGGTDTQYF